The T cell receptor (beta chain) described here comes from a study of blood T cell repertoires in COVID-19. Enrolment of Seattle patients took place during active infection, and they were followed longitudinally. V was pared by 5 bases and J by 7 bases, with 7 bases of the junction left unmatched. This CDR3 spans 14 amino acids. Germline loops: CDR1 MDHEN, CDR2 SYDVKM. Original processing notes: Using reference gene primer amplification, nucleated cell counts were estimated. The table came from immunoSEQ multiplex PCR; TCRdb's copy has only in-frame clones and leaves some out. The V and J calls and clone size were taken over from that table, and D and trimming were inferred from the DNA. The data show about 130,000 clones, 65% to 85% seen once.

The source material was peripheral blood. The sequence came from a man aged 25 to 45 with COVID-19, enrolled during active disease. V usage is TRBV28 and J usage is TRBJ1-5; the match to TRBD1 covers 8 bases. CDR3 nucleotides: TGTGCCAGCAGTCACGGACAGGGTCAACAGCCCCAGCATTTT. Amino acids: CASSHGQGQQPQHF.